This T cell receptor (beta chain) was obtained from a study of technical replicates of blood from several donors. After removal of 5 bases from V and 7 bases from J, the junction contained 7 bases not matched to a gene. In germline, CDR1 is SGHTA, CDR2 FQGNSA. The CDR3 has 15 amino acids. Method: immunoSEQ multiplex PCR; TCRdb's copy keeps in-frame clones and lacks some. The sample contains tens of thousands of clones, around nine tenths of which appear only once. The clonotype comes from a human donor in good health. Some clones in this sample may be carry-over from other donors' samples. Sequences were obtained from PBMCs. The rearrangement links TRBV7-2 to TRBJ2-1, with TRBD2 matching over 11 bases. The CDR3 loop reads CASSQGLADGNEQFF. DNA of the CDR3: TGTGCCAGCAGCCAGGGACTAGCGGACGGGAATGAGCAGTTCTTC. Full variable domain (remainder filled in from reference TRBV7-2 and TRBJ2-1): GAGVSQSPSNKVTEKGKDVELRCDPISGHTALYWYRQSLGQGLEFLIYFQGNSAPDKSGLPSDRFSAERTGGSVSTLTIQRTQQEDSAVYLCASSQGLADGNEQFFGPGTRLTVL.